A selection of T cell receptor beta chains follows, all from one sample in a study of CD8+ T cells in alopecia areata. The protocol was immunoSEQ multiplex PCR, while the TCRdb copy is restricted to in-frame clones and leaves out a portion. Among fewer than 250,000 clones listed, around two fifths were seen once. The sample here was CD4+ T cells sorted from blood, taken between weeks 30 and 35, from a patient treated with tofacitinib. These receptor sequences come from a human donor with alopecia areata. Each CDR3 is given with its conserved first and last residue. The order of the fields is CDR3 protein, CDR3 DNA, clone size, D gene, J gene, V gene. A D gene is named only where the DNA matches it firmly. Size tells how often a clone was seen (once, few, many) or the class of an expanded clone, and some rows leave it out.

CASSENQPQHF,TGTGCCAGCAGTGAGAATCAGCCCCAGCATTTT,.,.,TRBJ1-5,TRBV6-1
CASSSPSSGMDTQYF,TGTGCCAGCAGCTCACCCTCTAGCGGGATGGATACGCAGTATTTT,.,TRBD2,TRBJ2-3,TRBV11-2
CASSDWVPHYEQYF,TGTGCCAGCAGTGATTGGGTCCCGCACTACGAGCAGTACTTC,once,.,TRBJ2-7,TRBV6-1
CASSPLTENTEAFF,TGTGCCAGCTCACCTCTGACAGAGAACACTGAAGCTTTCTTT,few,.,TRBJ1-1,TRBV18
CASSRTAVDRISGNTIYF,TGCGCCAGCAGCCGAACCGCAGTCGACAGAATCTCTGGAAACACCATATATTTT,.,.,TRBJ1-3,TRBV5-1
CASSLDRVSTEAFF,TGCGCCAGCAGCTTGGATAGGGTGTCGACTGAAGCTTTCTTT,.,.,TRBJ1-1,TRBV5-1
CASSLSNGAGVLTF,TGTGCCAGCAGTTTATCGAATGGGGCCGGCGTCCTGACTTTC,.,.,TRBJ2-6,TRBV27
CASSYSPGPNTEAFF,TGTGCCAGCAGTTACTCCCCAGGGCCCAACACTGAAGCTTTCTTT,.,.,TRBJ1-1,TRBV6-5
CASRKLRQLTYEQYF,TGTGCCAGCAGAAAGCTACGACAGTTGACCTACGAGCAGTACTTC,.,.,TRBJ2-7,TRBV27
CASSPGATNEKLFF,TGCGCCAGCAGCCCGGGAGCAACTAATGAAAAACTGTTTTTT,.,.,TRBJ1-4,TRBV5-1
CAWGRQGGWTEAFF,TGTGCCTGGGGAAGACAGGGAGGATGGACTGAAGCTTTCTTT,.,TRBD1,TRBJ1-1,TRBV30
CASSPPKGQGPSSYEQYF,TGTGCCAGCAGCCCACCCAAAGGACAGGGCCCTAGCTCCTACGAGCAGTACTTC,.,TRBD1,TRBJ2-7,TRBV7-3
CAWSVGAGGWTDTQYF,TGTGCCTGGAGTGTAGGAGCGGGAGGATGGACAGATACGCAGTATTTT,.,TRBD2,TRBJ2-3,TRBV30
CASSYSSGTRTTKQYF,TGTGCCAGCAGTTACTCGTCCGGGACTAGGACGACGAAGCAGTACTTC,.,TRBD2,TRBJ2-7,TRBV6-5
CASSSGRANTGELFF,TGTGCCAGCAGCTCAGGACGGGCGAACACCGGGGAGCTGTTTTTT,.,.,TRBJ2-2,TRBV9
CSVWTGTYEQYF,TGCAGCGTTTGGACAGGGACTTACGAGCAGTACTTC,few,TRBD1,TRBJ2-7,TRBV29-1
CASSRIGSSYNEQFF,TGCGCCAGCAGCAGAATCGGGAGTTCCTACAATGAGCAGTTCTTC,.,.,TRBJ2-1,TRBV4-1
CGSERGTGANQPQHF,TGTGGCAGCGAGAGGGGAACGGGGGCCAATCAGCCCCAGCATTTT,many,.,TRBJ1-5,TRBV6-1
CASTLDRGRAEAFF,TGTGCCAGCACCCTCGACAGGGGGCGGGCTGAAGCTTTCTTT,.,TRBD1,TRBJ1-1,TRBV7-2
CASSSPGQTYEQYF,TGTGCCAGTAGTTCCCCGGGACAGACCTACGAGCAGTACTTC,few,TRBD1,TRBJ2-7,TRBV19
CASSRGSLYGYTF,TGTGCCAGCAGTCGGGGGAGTCTCTATGGCTACACCTTC,many,.,TRBJ1-2,TRBV6-5
CSVLRGLNTEAFF,TGCAGCGTCCTTAGGGGGTTGAACACTGAAGCTTTCTTT,.,.,TRBJ1-1,TRBV29-1
CAWRTRTGELFF,TGTGCCTGGAGAACTAGGACCGGGGAGCTGTTTTTT,.,.,TRBJ2-2,TRBV30
CASSPLGGGNTEAFF,TGTGCCAGTAGTCCCCTCGGGGGTGGAAACACTGAAGCTTTCTTT,few,.,TRBJ1-1,TRBV19
CAWKGINMNTEAFF,TGTGCCTGGAAAGGGATAAACATGAACACTGAAGCTTTCTTT,.,.,TRBJ1-1,TRBV30
CASSFLNEDTQYF,TGTGCCAGCAGTTTCTTGAATGAGGATACGCAGTATTTT,.,.,TRBJ2-3,TRBV27
CSVGTSGEQYF,TGCAGCGTTGGAACTAGCGGTGAGCAGTACTTC,.,TRBD2,TRBJ2-7,TRBV29-1
CASSLMDVSSYNEQFF,TGCGCCAGCAGCTTGATGGACGTGAGCTCCTACAATGAGCAGTTCTTC,.,.,TRBJ2-1,TRBV5-1
CASSVGLGAGANVLTF,TGTGCCAGCAGCGTAGGGTTAGGGGCTGGGGCCAACGTCCTGACTTTC,.,.,TRBJ2-6,TRBV9
CASSAHRGPETQYF,TGTGCCAGCAGCGCGCACAGGGGGCCGGAGACCCAGTACTTC,.,TRBD1,TRBJ2-5,TRBV7-2
CASSEYRTGVETQYF,TGTGCCAGCAGTGAATATAGGACAGGGGTAGAGACCCAGTACTTC,few,TRBD1,TRBJ2-5,TRBV25-1
CATSRVSEQPQHF,TGTGCCACCAGCAGAGTATCGGAGCAGCCCCAGCATTTT,few,.,TRBJ1-5,TRBV15
CASSFTVNTEAFF,TGTGCCAGCAGCTTCACGGTGAACACTGAAGCTTTCTTT,few,.,TRBJ1-1,TRBV7-2
CASSPESGGYTF,TGTGCCAGCAGCCCGGAGTCAGGTGGCTACACCTTC,.,.,TRBJ1-2,TRBV7-9
CASWSGQAYEEQYF,TGCGCCAGCTGGTCCGGACAGGCCTACGAGGAGCAGTACTTC,.,TRBD1,TRBJ2-7,TRBV5-1
CASSLGTTSTDTQYF,TGTGCCAGCAGCTTAGGCACGACTAGCACAGATACGCAGTATTTT,few,.,TRBJ2-3,TRBV7-3
CASSLDRDTGELFF,TGTGCCAGCAGCTTGGACAGGGACACCGGGGAGCTGTTTTTT,.,TRBD1,TRBJ2-2,TRBV11-2
CASSLDSHTEAFF,TGTGCCAGCAGCCTTGACTCCCACACTGAAGCTTTCTTT,.,.,TRBJ1-1,TRBV7-2
CASSPGQGGQPQHF,TGTGCCAGCTCACCTGGACAGGGGGGTCAGCCCCAGCATTTT,.,TRBD1,TRBJ1-5,TRBV18
CASSPPSRDGYTF,TGTGCCAGCTCACCACCGTCGCGGGATGGCTACACCTTC,.,.,TRBJ1-2,TRBV18
CASSADVQGVYGYTF,TGTGCCAGCAGCGCCGACGTACAGGGTGTCTATGGCTACACCTTC,.,.,TRBJ1-2,TRBV9
CASSLEQGGPYEQYF,TGTGCCAGCAGCTTGGAACAGGGCGGCCCCTACGAGCAGTACTTC,.,.,TRBJ2-7,TRBV5-4
CASSERGLAGGKGWQFF,TGTGCCAGCAGCGAAAGGGGACTAGCGGGGGGTAAGGGTTGGCAGTTCTTC,.,TRBD2,TRBJ2-1,TRBV5-4
CASSRDISSYEQYF,TGTGCCAGCAGTAGGGACATTAGCTCCTACGAGCAGTACTTC,.,.,TRBJ2-7,TRBV6-5
CASSQSVLYNEQFF,TGTGCCAGCAGTCAATCCGTCCTCTACAATGAGCAGTTCTTC,.,.,TRBJ2-1,TRBV6-5
CASSGGQETQYF,TGTGCCAGCAGTGGCGGCCAAGAGACCCAGTACTTC,.,.,TRBJ2-5,TRBV2
CASSQGDVYGYTF,TGCGCCAGCAGCCAAGGGGACGTCTATGGCTACACCTTC,.,.,TRBJ1-2,TRBV4-1
CASSQEGVIYNEQFF,TGCGCCAGCAGCCAAGAGGGGGTTATTTACAATGAGCAGTTCTTC,.,.,TRBJ2-1,TRBV4-1
CASSSGTSANIQYF,TGTGCCTCCAGCTCTGGGACTAGCGCAAACATTCAGTACTTC,few,TRBD2,TRBJ2-4,TRBV30
CASSRDRGNQPQHF,TGTGCCAGCAGTCGCGACAGGGGCAATCAGCCCCAGCATTTT,.,TRBD1,TRBJ1-5,TRBV9
CASSLFPPAGLPGANVLTF,TGTGCCAGCAGCTTGTTCCCCCCAGCAGGGCTCCCTGGGGCCAACGTCCTGACTTTC,.,.,TRBJ2-6,TRBV5-4
CASSEYSPRPFNEQFF,TGTGCCAGCAGTGAATATAGCCCTCGGCCGTTCAATGAGCAGTTCTTC,.,.,TRBJ2-1,TRBV25-1
CASSLTVGSPLHF,TGTGCCAGCAGTCTCACAGTAGGGTCACCCCTCCACTTT,few,.,TRBJ1-6,TRBV6-5
CASSFGGTSGYNEQFF,TGTGCCAGCAGCTTCGGTGGGACTAGCGGGTACAATGAGCAGTTCTTC,few,TRBD2,TRBJ2-1,TRBV7-3
CASSPPGTRSYNSPLHF,TGTGCCAGCTCACCACCAGGGACGAGGTCCTATAATTCACCCCTCCACTTT,.,.,TRBJ1-6,TRBV18
CASSSTRTGNQPQHF,TGTGCCAGCAGCTCCACCCGGACAGGGAACCAGCCCCAGCATTTT,few,TRBD1,TRBJ1-5,TRBV7-2
CAITKQDTQYF,TGTGCCATCACCAAGCAAGATACGCAGTATTTT,many,.,TRBJ2-3,TRBV10-3
CASSLERYIQYF,TGTGCCAGCAGCCTCGAGAGATACATTCAGTACTTC,.,.,TRBJ2-4,TRBV11-2